The 15 T cell receptor beta chains in this list originate from one sample, sequenced in a study of identical twins. TCRdb ran MiXCR on the 5' RACE reads and lists one entry per CDR3 protein. The repertoire holds about 810,000 distinct CDR3 sequences, with over 9% as singletons. These same data were also listed under a study on yellow fever vaccine responses in identical twins.

The sequencing sample was made of PBMCs. These receptors were collected from a woman aged 18 to 35 in good health.

This clonotype has just a few counts. The chain links TRBV9 to TRBJ1-6; TRBD1 might be the D (6 bases). This CDR3 has 16 amino acids. Germline V gene sequence: CDR1 SGDLS, CDR2 YYNGEE. Trimming cost V 0 bases and J 6 bases, with 13 bases left between them. CDR3 DNA: TGTGCCAGCAGCGTAGCTGGAGACAGGTCTAATTCACCCCTCCACTTT. It yields the protein CASSVAGDRSNSPLHF.

This clonotype was found a few times. V gene TRBV20-1 combines with J gene TRBJ1-1; no definite D call. V shed 0 bases and J shed 2 bases, with 10 bases lying between them. This CDR3 contains 14 residues. Germline lookup yields CDR1 DFQATT and CDR2 SNEGSKA (reference sequence). CDR3 nucleotide sequence: TGCAGTGCTAGAGATGTCGGGGTTAACACTGAAGCTTTCTTT. This encodes CSARDVGVNTEAFF.

This clonotype showed up just a few times. The rearrangement joins TRBV5-1 to TRBJ2-1; D gene ambiguous. Germline lookup yields CDR1 SGHRS and CDR2 YFSETQ. The CDR3 is made up of 17 amino acids. The V end was cut by 0 bases, the J end by 1 base, with 14 bases between. The CDR3 DNA is TGCGCCAGCAGCTTGGGTCTAGGCCCGCAATCCTACAATGAGCAGTTCTTC. Translated: CASSLGLGPQSYNEQFF.

In this sample, this clonotype turned up a few times. The V and J genes are TRBV20-1 and TRBJ2-7, with 7 bases fitting TRBD2. Trimming removed 3 bases from V and 7 bases from J; junction bases left unmatched: 9. The CDR3 extends over 13 amino acids. Germline V gene lookup returns CDR1 DFQATT and CDR2 SNEGSKA (reference sequence). This chain's CDR3 is CSARVGRQGEQYF. The CDR3 nucleotides read TGCAGTGCTAGGGTCGGGAGGCAAGGGGAGCAGTACTTC.

This clonotype has a handful of counts. The rearrangement uses TRBV20-1 and TRBJ2-2, with 9 bases matching TRBD2. The V and J ends lost 3 bases and 4 bases, in that order; junction bases with no gene match: 6. The CDR3 has 15 amino acids. CDR1 and CDR2 from the germline V gene are DFQATT and SNEGSKA (reference sequence). As DNA, the CDR3 is TGCAGTGCTAGTAGAGCGGGGGGACCCACCGGGGAGCTGTTTTTT. Its translation is CSASRAGGPTGELFF.

V is TRBV14 and J is TRBJ1-1; D perhaps matches TRBD1 (6 bases). The ends were cut back, 4 bases at V and 1 base at J, with 16 bases in the middle. The CDR3 sequence is 16 residues long. Germline V gene lookup returns CDR1 SGHDN and CDR2 FVKESK. CDR3 region: CASSPVRGDGNTEAFF. CDR3 sequence (DNA): TGTGCCAGCAGCCCCGTCAGGGGCGACGGGAACACTGAAGCTTTCTTT.

The gene calls are TRBV12-3 or TRBV12-4 and TRBJ2-2; 14 positions match TRBD2. CDR3 size: 18 residues. Trimming removed 7 bases from V and 2 bases from J; junction bases left unmatched: 9. The CDR3 loop reads CASTSRGLAGANTGELFF. DNA for the CDR3: TGTGCCAGCACAAGCAGGGGACTAGCGGGAGCCAACACCGGGGAGCTGTTTTTT.

This clonotype was seen a few times. J is TRBJ2-7 and V is TRBV2, with D perhaps TRBD1 (5 bases). CDR1 is SNHLY, CDR2 FYNNEI, per germline. The CDR3 has 13 residues. Deletions cut 6 bases from V and 0 bases from J, with 9 bases between. CDR3 region: CASSTGDSYEQYF. The CDR3 coding sequence is TGTGCCAGCAGCACAGGCGACTCCTACGAGCAGTACTTC.

This chain connects TRBV7-9 to TRBJ1-3; no clear D gene. Germline CDR1 SEHNR, CDR2 FQNEAQ (reference sequence). The CDR3 totals 12 residues. Trimming pared 5 bases from V and 6 bases from J, leaving 8 bases between. The CDR3 DNA sequence: TGTGCCAGCAGCCCCCACGAAAACACCATATATTTT. The encoded protein is CASSPHENTIYF.

This clonotype was observed a few times. The J gene is TRBJ1-5, the V gene TRBV20-1; the match to TRBD1 covers 8 bases. CDR1 is DFQATT and CDR2 is SNEGSKA in the germline V gene (reference sequence). J was trimmed by 6 bases and V by 3 bases; bases with no gene match: 4. CDR3 length equals 13 residues. This CDR3 is CSARTQGGQPQHF. DNA of the CDR3: TGCAGTGCTAGGACACAGGGGGGTCAGCCCCAGCATTTT.

V usage is TRBV6-1 and J usage is TRBJ2-3, with 14 bases matching TRBD2. The J segment lost 2 bases and the V segment lost 6 bases, leaving 10 bases of the junction unmatched. The V gene's germline CDR1 is MNHNS and CDR2 SASEGT. CDR3 length: 18 residues. CDR3 DNA sequence: TGTGCCAGCAGGGGGACTAGCGGGGGCATCGGGTACACAGATACGCAGTATTTT. The encoded protein is CASRGTSGGIGYTDTQYF.

The sample holds a few counts of this clonotype. The chain joins TRBV2 to TRBJ2-7, with unresolved D. The V gene's germline CDR1 is SNHLY and CDR2 FYNNEI. The CDR3 sequence is 9 residues long. The CDR3: CASSEVRWV. The CDR3 bases are TGTGCCAGCAGTGAGGTTCGGTGGGTC.

V gene TRBV20-1 combines with J gene TRBJ2-7; 7 bases fit TRBD2. The CDR3 has 13 amino acids. Germline V lookup: CDR1 DFQATT, CDR2 SNEGSKA (reference sequence). J was trimmed by 3 bases and V by 2 bases; bases with no gene match: 4. This chain's CDR3 is CSARLADDYEQYF. As DNA, the CDR3 is TGCAGTGCTAGACTAGCGGACGACTACGAGCAGTACTTC.

The V call is TRBV11-1, the J call TRBJ2-5; TRBD1 is a possible D gene (6 bases). V was clipped by 5 bases and J by 3 bases, with 19 bases between them. The V gene's germline CDR1 is SGHAT and CDR2 FQDESV (reference sequence). CDR3 length: 16 residues. The CDR3 is CASSPPPRTAEETQYF. The CDR3, as DNA: TGTGCCAGCAGCCCACCCCCGAGGACAGCCGAAGAGACCCAGTACTTC.

This chain joins TRBV19 and TRBJ2-1, with D unclear. The V and J ends lost 4 bases and 8 bases respectively, with 9 bases between them. CDR1 and CDR2 (germline): LNHDA, SQIVND (reference sequence). The CDR3 extends over 12 amino acids. CDR3 amino acids: CASSNQIYEQFF. The CDR3 nucleotides read TGTGCCAGTAGTAATCAGATTTATGAGCAGTTCTTC.